This TCR beta chain was identified in a study of T cells in tuberculosis. Study details: Sequenced TCRs come from CD1B-GMM tetramer-binding T cells. Study-level results: Active tuberculosis cases were adults; controls were adolescents.

Only in-frame clones appear in the TCRdb table, and some are missing; sequencing was by immunoSEQ multiplex PCR. The top ten hold about 2.2% of the sample, which has 30,000 to 35,000 clones, roughly nine tenths seen once. Latent tuberculosis screening used tuberculin skin test and IGRA at entry. Each clinical donor contributed on average around 100,000 T cells from unsorted cryopreserved PBMC. As for this clone: What it binds is not known.

Trimming took 6 bases from V and 3 from J; bases not matched to a gene: 5. Per germline, CDR1 MDHEN and CDR2 SYDVKM. The CDR3 is 15 residues long. This receptor was taken from a donor aged 10-29 years with latent tuberculosis or without tuberculosis infection. V and J are TRBV28 and TRBJ1-5; 10 bases are shared with TRBD1. The sample consisted of PBMCs. The CDR3 sequence is CASRSGTGVNQPQHF. The CDR3 DNA reads TGTGCCAGCAGGTCCGGGACAGGGGTCAATCAGCCCCAGCATTTT.